The source of this TCR beta chain is a study of T cells in Graves' hyperthyroidism and ophthalmopathy. Authors of the study amplified TCR beta CDR3 regions from RNA transcripts. HTBI primers drove first-round RT-PCR of the TCR CDR3. TCRdb used MiXCR to reprocess the multiplex PCR reads, holding one entry per CDR3 protein. The table lists roughly 170,000 distinct CDR3 sequences, around 15% of them singletons. This clonotype has at least ten counts. Lactation, pregnancy, other autoimmune disease or uncontrolled infection excluded patients. This CDR3 spans 13 amino acids. Germline CDR1 reads LNHDA; CDR2 reads SQIVND (reference sequence). V was pared by 4 bases and J by 3 bases, with 10 bases between.

This TCR was recovered from a woman in her 50s with Graves' hyperthyroidism. Sequences were obtained from blood. The rearrangement uses TRBV19 and TRBJ2-7, with D possibly being TRBD2 (5 bases). The CDR3 protein is CASSTYGIYEQYF. The CDR3 DNA sequence: TGTGCCAGTAGTACCTACGGGATCTACGAGCAGTACTTC.